Below are 3 T cell receptor beta chains sequenced from a single sample in a study of early T cells in non-severe SARS-CoV-2 infection. TCRdb re-analysed the 5' RACE reads in MiXCR, keeping a single row per CDR3 protein. The repertoire has about 71,000 distinct CDR3 sequences, around 12% of them found once; the top ten carry 2.7%. Material: whole blood, obtained at baseline. These receptors all stem from an adult who was a healthcare worker with PCR-confirmed SARS-CoV-2 infection or an uninfected control (not recorded which).

In this sample, this clonotype turned up many times. This chain uses TRBV27 with TRBJ1-1; TRBD1 is a possible D gene (6 bases). Germline assignment: CDR1 MNHEY and CDR2 SMNVEV (reference sequence). The CDR3 is 12 residues long. V was clipped by 5 bases and J by 8 bases, with 12 bases between them. The CDR3 loop is CASSESGTEAFF. Here the CDR3 DNA reads TGTGCCAGCAGTGAAAGCGGGACAGAAGCTTTCTTT.

This clonotype is medium-sized (0.01 to 0.1%). The chain is built from TRBV12-3 or TRBV12-4 and TRBJ1-4; tentatively, D is TRBD1 (5 bases). This CDR3 has 14 residues. Between the trimmed V and J ends, which lost 6 bases and 6 bases, there was a span of 14 bases. CDR3 nucleotides: TGTGCCAGCAGATCCAACCAGGGTTATGAAAAACTGTTTTTT. Protein sequence: CASRSNQGYEKLFF.

This clonotype was observed many times. V gene TRBV20-1 combines with J gene TRBJ1-1; D is uncertain. V was pared by 0 bases and J by 14 bases, with 16 bases between. Germline assignment: CDR1 DFQATT and CDR2 SNEGSKA (reference sequence). The CDR3 extends over 12 amino acids. The CDR3 is CSARDVAARLFF. The CDR3 DNA reads TGCAGTGCTAGAGATGTCGCCGCCCGTTTGTTCTTT.